The 22 T cell receptor beta chains below were found in one sample sequenced in a study of tumor-infiltrating lymphocytes in localized non-small cell lung cancer. The protocol was immunoSEQ multiplex PCR, while the TCRdb copy is restricted to in-frame clones and leaves out a portion. The sample records just under 5,000 clones, approximately 95% being singletons. Sequencing was carried out using uninvolved lung tissue not adjacent to the tumor. The receptors stem from a human donor with non-small cell lung cancer.

CDR3 protein: CASSLAPAGGEGGFYEQYF. The DNA for the CDR3 is TGTGCCAGCAGCTTAGCTCCAGCGGGGGGCGAGGGCGGCTTCTACGAGCAGTACTTC. The chain links TRBV7-2 to TRBJ2-7, with 9 bases identical to TRBD2. This CDR3 contains 19 residues. V was pared by 0 bases and J by 3 bases, with 15 bases of the junction left unmatched. Looked up from germline, CDR1 is SGHTA and CDR2 is FQGNSA. Full variable domain (rest looked up from reference TRBV7-2 and TRBJ2-7): GAGVSQSPSNKVTEKGKDVELRCDPISGHTALYWYRQSLGQGLEFLIYFQGNSAPDKSGLPSDRFSAERTGGSVSTLTIQRTQQEDSAVYLCASSLAPAGGEGGFYEQYFGPGTRLTVT.

In nucleotides, the CDR3 is TGCGCCAGCAGTGGGGGGACTAGAAATGGCGAGCAGTACTTC. This sequence encodes CASSGGTRNGEQYF. The genes are TRBV10-1 and TRBJ2-7; 8 nucleotides agree with TRBD2. The junction had 8 bases not matched to a gene; V was cut back by 4 bases and J by 6 bases. This CDR3 has 14 amino acids. Germline V gene data show CDR1 as WNHNN and CDR2 as SYGVQD (reference sequence).

The V and J genes are TRBV5-4 and TRBJ2-1, with D uncertain. The CDR3 is made up of 16 amino acids. Trimming stripped 2 bases from V and 0 bases from J, with 12 bases between. Germline V gene data show CDR1 as SGHNT and CDR2 as YYREEE (reference sequence). CDR3 DNA: TGTGCCAGCAGCTTAGGGCGACTCAGCTCCTACAATGAGCAGTTCTTC. Its translation is CASSLGRLSSYNEQFF.

The rearrangement links TRBV5-6 to TRBJ2-1; the D call may be TRBD1 or TRBD2 (5 bases each). The length of the CDR3 is 14 residues. With 5 bases removed from V and 0 bases from J, the gap between germline ends came to 9 bases. Germline CDR1 reads SGHDT; CDR2 reads YYEEEE. The CDR3 bases are TGTGCCAGCAGTTGGGGGAGCTCCTACAATGAGCAGTTCTTC. Its protein is CASSWGSSYNEQFF.

The V and J genes are TRBV2 and TRBJ2-7; 9 bases align to TRBD1. V lost 5 bases, J lost 2 bases, and 4 bases stayed unmatched. Germline CDR1 SNHLY, CDR2 FYNNEI. The CDR3 extends over 14 amino acids. CDR3 nucleotide sequence: TGTGCCAGCAGTCCACAGGGGGCCACCTACGAGCAGTACTTC. It codes for CASSPQGATYEQYF.

This chain uses TRBV5-1 with TRBJ1-1; the D gene is possibly TRBD1 (5 bases). Germline values: CDR1 SGHRS, CDR2 YFSETQ. CDR3 length: 16 residues. Trimming took 7 bases from V and 1 from J, leaving 20 bases between them. The CDR3 spells CASARTGVTQNTEAFF. The DNA for the CDR3 is TGCGCCAGCGCCCGTACAGGAGTAACTCAGAACACTGAAGCTTTCTTT.

The genes are TRBV7-9 and TRBJ1-2; the D gene is possibly TRBD1 (6 bases). Germline V gives CDR1 SEHNR, CDR2 FQNEAQ (reference sequence). The CDR3 extends over 14 amino acids. Trimming left V 5 bases short and J 5 bases short, with 15 bases between. In DNA form, the CDR3 reads TGTGCCAGCAGCCCCTCCCCAGGGGCTTATGGCTACACCTTC. It is translated as CASSPSPGAYGYTF.

This chain links TRBV14 with TRBJ2-7, with D perhaps given as TRBD1 or TRBD2 (5 bases each). The germline V and J ends were trimmed by 0 bases and 3 bases, with 12 bases remaining between them. This CDR3 comprises 15 residues. CDR1 SGHDN and CDR2 FVKESK come from the germline V gene. The CDR3 DNA sequence: TGTGCCAGCAGCCAAGAAGGGACCGGGAACTACGAGCAGTACTTC. The encoded protein is CASSQEGTGNYEQYF.

This clone was counted a single time. The rearrangement uses TRBV4-1 and TRBJ1-5; maybe TRBD1 (5 bases). The CDR3 extends over 15 amino acids. Germline CDR1 and CDR2: MGHRA and YSYEKL. Trimming removed 4 bases from V and 6 bases from J, with 16 bases in between. Here the CDR3 reads CASSLDTGPRQPQHF. As DNA, the CDR3 is TGCGCCAGCAGCCTAGATACGGGACCCCGTCAGCCCCAGCATTTT.

V gene TRBV10-3 combines with J gene TRBJ1-4; D may be TRBD1 (6 bases). Germline V lookup: CDR1 ENHRY, CDR2 SYGVKD. V lost 11 bases, J lost 3 bases, and 16 bases lay in between. The CDR3 loop spans 14 amino acids. CDR3 sequence: CASRGSAANEKLFF. DNA of the CDR3: TGTGCCTCCAGGGGCAGTGCGGCTAATGAAAAACTGTTTTTT.

The chain has TRBV30 and TRBJ2-7, with TRBD2 identical over 8 bases. The CDR3 contains 13 residues. CDR1 GTSNPN and CDR2 SVGIG come from the germline V gene (reference sequence). J gave up 6 bases and V 1 base, and 5 bases lay outside the gene matches. The CDR3 DNA follows: TGTGCCTGGAGTGGAGGGACTAGGGGCGAGCAGTACTTC. This encodes CAWSGGTRGEQYF.

This chain joins TRBV11-2 and TRBJ2-7; D unresolved. V was clipped by 0 bases and J by 7 bases, with 13 bases between them. This CDR3 is 14 amino acids long. Germline V gives CDR1 SGHAT, CDR2 FQNNGV. In DNA form, the CDR3 reads TGTGCCAGCAGCTTAGATCCGGGTGTCACAGAGCAGTACTTC. Amino acid sequence: CASSLDPGVTEQYF.

For this clone: This same CDR3 is encoded by further DNA sequences in the sample. This chain uses TRBV18 with TRBJ2-1; a possible D gene is TRBD2 (5 bases). Germline assignment: CDR1 KGHSH and CDR2 LQKENI. This CDR3 spans 14 amino acids. The ends were cut back, 9 bases at V and 3 bases at J, with 15 bases in the middle. Here the CDR3 DNA reads TGTGCCAGTTCCCCGGACTTGAGCTACAATGAGCAGTTCTTC. Its translation: CASSPDLSYNEQFF.

The chain is built from TRBV19 and TRBJ1-1, with a possible D match to TRBD1 (5 bases). This CDR3 spans 13 amino acids. Trimming removed 7 bases from V and 0 bases from J, with 9 bases in between. Per the germline V gene, CDR1 is LNHDA and CDR2 is SQIVND (reference sequence). For the CDR3, the DNA is TGTGCCAGTATTGACAGCATGAACACTGAAGCTTTCTTT. Amino acid sequence: CASIDSMNTEAFF.

The chain joins TRBV30 to TRBJ1-6; no clear D. CDR1 is GTSNPN and CDR2 is SVGIG in the germline V gene (reference sequence). This CDR3 has 16 residues. V shed 0 bases and J shed 0 bases, with 9 bases lying between them. The CDR3 region is CAWSVGGNSYNSPLHF. As DNA, the CDR3 is TGTGCCTGGAGTGTCGGAGGGAACTCCTATAATTCACCCCTCCACTTT.

This sequence joins TRBV10-1 and TRBJ2-5, with D unresolved. The CDR3 extends over 13 amino acids. The V end was cut by 3 bases, the J end by 5 bases, with 10 bases between. Germline V gene lookup returns CDR1 WNHNN and CDR2 SYGVQD (reference sequence). The CDR3 region is CASSDSPVETQYF. CDR3 coding DNA: TGCGCCAGCAGTGATAGCCCGGTGGAGACCCAGTACTTC.

The chain couples TRBV7-9 to TRBJ1-2; 9 nucleotides match TRBD1. This CDR3 comprises 15 residues. V was pared by 0 bases and J by 2 bases, with 1 base of the junction left unmatched. Germline V gene data show CDR1 as SEHNR and CDR2 as FQNEAQ (reference sequence). The CDR3 protein is CASSLAGTGNYGYTF. Written as DNA, the CDR3 is TGTGCCAGCAGCTTAGCGGGGACAGGGAACTATGGCTACACCTTC.

This clone was found once. V and J are TRBV5-1 and TRBJ2-2; D possibly corresponds to TRBD2 (6 bases). There are 16 residues in the CDR3. Germline values: CDR1 SGHRS, CDR2 YFSETQ. V was pared by 0 bases and J by 1 base, with 10 bases between. This CDR3 reads CASSLALGLNTGELFF. CDR3 sequence (DNA): TGCGCCAGCAGCTTGGCCCTGGGACTGAACACCGGGGAGCTGTTTTTT.

This clone was detected once. The chain joins TRBV7-2 to TRBJ2-3, with D hard to call. The V end was cut by 7 bases, the J end by 2 bases, with 10 bases between. This CDR3 has 13 amino acids. Germline lookup yields CDR1 SGHTA and CDR2 FQGNSA. CDR3 nucleotide sequence: TGTGCCAGCAACCCAGCGCTCACAGATACGCAGTATTTT. It translates to CASNPALTDTQYF.

The chain is built from TRBV21-1 and TRBJ1-1; no DNA check was done on the table's D call, TRBD1. TRBV21-1 is a recognized pseudogene. This CDR3 is 9 amino acids long. The CDR3 spells CASVAEAFF. CDR3 nucleotides: TGTGCCAGCGTGGCCGAAGCTTTCTTT.

The chain combines TRBV5-4 with TRBJ2-2; D unresolved. Germline V CDR1 and CDR2: SGHNT, YYREEE (reference sequence). Trimming stripped 0 bases from V and 2 bases from J, with 17 bases between. The CDR3 spans 18 residues. The CDR3 bases are TGTGCCAGCAGCTTGGGGTCAAGGGTCACACTAAACACCGGGGAGCTGTTTTTT. Translation gives CASSLGSRVTLNTGELFF.

V gene TRBV7-8 combines with J gene TRBJ2-5; D is perhaps TRBD1 (6 bases). This CDR3 is built from 14 residues. The ends were cut back, 1 base at V and 1 base at J, with 7 bases in the middle. Per the germline V gene, CDR1 is SGHVS and CDR2 is FQNEAQ. Here the CDR3 reads CASSLGTVQETQYF. In nucleotides, the CDR3 is TGTGCCAGCAGCTTAGGGACAGTCCAAGAGACCCAGTACTTC.